This record looks at one T cell receptor beta chain sequence and its context. Its target is unknown. The sample is drawn from a study of cytomegalovirus exposure and HLA in healthy donors. Some clones are missing from TCRdb's copy, which holds only in-frame ones; the method was immunoSEQ multiplex PCR. Of about 65,000 clones listed, roughly 94% were seen once; the top ten hold about 4.1%. CDR1 and CDR2 (germline): SGHRS, YFSETQ. The CDR3 contains 14 residues. The germline V and J ends were trimmed by 4 bases and 5 bases, with 16 bases remaining between them. Points from the study as a whole: The study found most TCR sequences rare, yet found some public TCRs in many donors.

Sequencing input: PBMCs. The receptor comes from a man between 18 and 35 years old in good health and CMV-seropositive. The chain couples TRBV5-1 to TRBJ2-7; the D gene is possibly TRBD2 (6 bases). The CDR3 bases are TGCGCCAGCAGCCCCGCGGGGATAGGGGACGAGCAGTACTTC. It translates to CASSPAGIGDEQYF.